This TCR beta chain came from a study of shared clonotypes between healthy human individuals (dated by TCRdb to 2019 to 2021). In terms of the full investigation: A few men and a couple of women, aged 18 to 49 years, made up the cohort. For each donor, CD4 naive and CD4 memory were each run on three plates, CD8 naive on two plates, and CD8 memory on one plate. The study deeply sequenced blood TCR repertoires of about 5 healthy adults to estimate repertoire size and the extent of clonotype sharing between individuals. Libraries were prepared and TCR repertoires were sequenced by different laboratories using diverse techniques, in order to increase sequencing depth and limit assay-specific biases. Leukapheresis yielded between about 0.94 and 9.5 billion PBMCs per donor. Overall study results and their limits: Because the study included a small number of donors, the genetic and exposure-history diversity represented was limited. Clonotypes shared by all four sorted-subset donors showed higher generation probabilities than non-shared clonotypes. Larger estimated clonotype richness was generally found for naive subsets than for memory subsets. About 5% of naive CD4, 3% to 4% of naive CD8, about 2.1% of memory CD4, and 0.4% of memory CD8 clonotypes were shared across four donors. Incomplete sequencing was indicated by rarefaction of sorted-subset datasets, despite the large sequencing depth. Sampling was restricted to blood, and TCR repertoires in tissues likely differ from the TCR repertoires found in blood. Pairwise subsampling indicated that sequencing depth was expected to affect the degree of clonotype sharing among donors.

In its sample, this clone was seen a few times. Its antigen remains undetermined. Base qualities are not provided; no much larger clone lies one nucleotide away. Using the deep immunoSEQ assay, TCR CDR3 regions were amplified from genomic DNA by multiplex PCR. Extracted genomic DNA from each cell subset was spread evenly across all wells of several immunoSEQ 96-well plates, with each plate serving as a replicate. For sorted subsets, around 0.2 ug of genomic DNA, equivalent to 30,000 or so T cell genomes, went into each replicate PCR. The purified libraries were quantified using a Qubit 3.0 fluorometer, sized with a Bioanalyzer 2100, and then quantified again using the KAPA Library Quantification kit. Every immunoSEQ 96-well plate was sequenced on a dedicated single-read 150-cycle Illumina NextSeq 550 flow cell. Concerning the study's data processing: The immunoSEQ output contained only junctional sequences without quality scores, so filtering could not match that applied to full-length reads. Sequences were annotated with PyIR, a Python wrapper for IgBLAST v1.9, using IMGT germline references to assign V/J genes and CDR3. Reads were filtered out if the reads had weak V/J assignments (E-value above 1e-6), no CDR3, stop codons, out-of-frame junctions, or ambiguous translated residues. A V3J clonotype was defined by an identical inferred V gene, J gene, and CDR3 amino acid sequence. To compute the percentage overlap between repertoires, the number of shared unique clonotypes was divided by the size of the smaller repertoire. Three approaches were used to assess repertoire richness: RTK rarefaction, the Chao1 estimator, and Recon v2.1 estimates of unobserved clonotypes. For all TCRbeta clonotypes obtained by the gDNA method from a handful of donors, generation probabilities were computed with OLGA. This immuneACCESS table, as held by TCRdb, lists in-frame sequences with V and J called but not all clones. Of the missing ones, under half trace to an unresolved V gene in checked studies; the others have no known cause. V, J and clone size were drawn from that table, and D and trimming were deduced from the DNA. This sample has about 2.4 million clones in its table, and about 92% of those were observed once. Together, the top ten hold about 0.13% of the sample.

The germline V gene gives CDR1 as KGHSH and CDR2 as LQKENI. The CDR3 holds 14 amino acids from the cysteine to the phenylalanine. Solely the CDR3 DNA is kept, with 42 bases framed from the first base. V is reduced by 5 bases and J by 6 bases, leaving a spacing of 13 bases between them. The donors were healthy, HIV-negative adults with no recently reported acute infections or vaccinations. Every donor was a Caucasian adult living in Nashville, Tennessee, USA. CD4+ T cells were enriched through magnetic negative selection, after which naive cells were positively selected on CD45RA and the remaining negative fraction served as the memory subset. Blood was collected by leukapheresis, and PBMCs were isolated by Ficoll-Histopaque density gradient centrifugation and then cryopreserved in liquid nitrogen vapor phase. Analytical flow cytometry was used to check the purity and quantity of every magnetically sorted T cell population. Genomic DNA was isolated from every sorted fraction and measured by UV absorbance on a Nanodrop 2000c.

The receptor was isolated from a man younger than 35 in good health. The receptor chain draws on TRBV18 and TRBJ2-2, with the D assignment possibly TRBD1 or TRBD2, given 6 matching bases for each. The sample comprised naive CD4+ T cells sorted from blood. What this sample's cell subset or site label stands for: CD45RA+ positively selected. In nucleotides, the sequence is TGTGCCAGCTCAGACGGGGGCTTCGCCGGGGAGCTGTTTTTT. This sequence encodes CASSDGGFAGELFF. The entire variable domain, with the stretches around the CDR3 drawn from the reference TRBV18 and TRBJ2-2 proteins, is NAGVMQNPRHLVRRRGQEARLRCSPMKGHSHVYWYRQLPEEGLKFMVYLQKENIIDESGMPKERFSAEFPKEGPSILRIQQVVRGDSAAYFCASSDGGFAGELFFGEGSRLTVL.